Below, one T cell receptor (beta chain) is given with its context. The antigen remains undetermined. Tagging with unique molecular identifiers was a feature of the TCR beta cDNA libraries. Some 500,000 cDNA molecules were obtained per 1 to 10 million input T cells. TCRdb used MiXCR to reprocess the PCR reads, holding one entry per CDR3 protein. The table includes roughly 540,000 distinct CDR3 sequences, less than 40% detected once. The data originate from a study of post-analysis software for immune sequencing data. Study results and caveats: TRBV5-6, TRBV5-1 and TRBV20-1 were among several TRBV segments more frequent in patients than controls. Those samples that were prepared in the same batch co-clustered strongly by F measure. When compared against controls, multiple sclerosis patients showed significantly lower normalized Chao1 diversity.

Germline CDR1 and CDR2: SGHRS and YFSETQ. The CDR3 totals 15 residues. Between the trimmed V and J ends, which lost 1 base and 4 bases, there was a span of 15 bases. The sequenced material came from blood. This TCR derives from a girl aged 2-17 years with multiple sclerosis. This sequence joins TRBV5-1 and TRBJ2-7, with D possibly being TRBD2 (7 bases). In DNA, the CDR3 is TGCGCCAGCAGCTTGTTCGGGGGGCTTTCATACGAGCAGTACTTC. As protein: CASSLFGGLSYEQYF.